This TCR beta chain was recovered during a study of OX40 agonist ivuxolimab in advanced cancers. Describing the broader study: Ivuxolimab was an agonistic, fully human IgG2 monoclonal antibody directed against OX40 (CD134), a costimulatory receptor. Intravenous ivuxolimab was administered to patients every 2 weeks at six dose levels: 0.01, 0.1, 0.3, 1.5, 3 and 10 mg/kg. Among the 50 to 55 dose-escalation patients, about 19 had hepatocellular carcinoma, around 15 melanoma, 9 renal cell carcinoma and 9 head and neck cancer. The dose-escalation cohort was roughly 83% male with a mean age of approximately 60 years, ranging from about 23 to 85. Prior anti-PD-1, anti-PD-L1 or anti-CTLA-4 therapy was permitted, and checkpoint inhibitors had been received by more than 35% of dose-escalation patients. Partial responses were achieved by three dose-escalation patients, of whom one had hepatocellular carcinoma and two had cutaneous melanoma. The purpose of peripheral TCRbeta sequencing was to test whether ivuxolimab changed TCR sequence diversity and led to clonal T-cell expansion. The paper reports the monotherapy dose-escalation portion (N of about 47 patients) of the phase I ivuxolimab trial. Paper-wide results and their limitations: After ivuxolimab, more expanded clones were found on average in CD8+ T cells than in CD4+ T cells. Low levels of normalized T-cell clonal expansion were also seen in some patients who did not respond. The antigen specificity of the peripheral T cells that underwent clonal expansion was not determined. In the 0.1-3.0 mg/kg groups, partial responders were among the patients with the lowest normalized peripheral clonal expansion, particularly in CD8+ T cells. Clonal expansion of both CD4+ and CD8+ blood T cells was observed from baseline to week 6 at doses 0.1 to 3.0 mg/kg.

Patients with a history of autoimmune disease or receiving systemic immunosuppression were excluded from the trial. Peripheral blood for TCR sequencing was collected from all dose cohorts at baseline, on cycle 4 day 1, and on cycle 7 day 1. Samples were obtained from an open-label, multicenter, first-in-human phase I dose-escalation trial of ivuxolimab. The trial enrolled adults with locally advanced or metastatic head and neck squamous cell, hepatocellular, melanoma or renal cell carcinoma. Before TCR sequencing, CD4+ T cells and CD8+ T cells from peripheral blood were sorted into separate populations. To sequence the TCRbeta CDR3 region, genomic DNA was isolated from the sorted cells. TCRbeta CDR3 regions were sequenced using the immunoSEQ Assay. TCRdb took over this immuneACCESS table, retaining in-frame rearrangements with V and J assigned. Such tables are incomplete; in checked studies, under half of the missing clones stem from an unresolved V gene, and the remainder is unexplained. This sample comprises 77,000 or so clones, roughly 90% of them detected only once. In total, the top ten clones hold roughly a tenth of the sample.

As for this clone: Its antigen is unknown. Within one base of it there is no much larger clone, and no base qualities were kept.

This receptor was identified in an adult with an advanced solid tumor such as melanoma, head and neck, liver or kidney cancer. The specimen comprised CD4+ or CD8+ T cells sorted from blood, sampled in a trial of the OX40 agonist ivuxolimab.

In nucleotides, the sequence is TGTGCCAGCAGTTTAATTATGGGGGTGTCAACGAGTTCACCCCTCCACTTT. The encoded protein is CASSLIMGVSTSSPLHF. Recombination joined TRBV28 with TRBJ1-6; the D gene is possibly TRBD1, with 5 bases matching. The V end loses 2 bases and the J end loses 9 bases, and a stretch of 20 bases separates them. The germline V gene provides CDR1 MDHEN and CDR2 SYDVKM. The CDR3 runs 17 residues from the cysteine to the phenylalanine. Left in the record is the CDR3 DNA by itself, 51 bases read in frame from the first base.